This passage covers 11 T cell receptor beta chains from one sample sequenced in a study of blood T cell repertoires in COVID-19. Assay used: immunoSEQ multiplex PCR; TCRdb lists only in-frame clones, some missing. The sample yields about 58,000 clones, about 78% seen once. The specimen sequenced was peripheral blood. These TCRs come from a human donor in a cohort sampled during active COVID-19.

The V and J genes are TRBV27 and TRBJ2-7; perhaps TRBD2 as D (6 bases). This CDR3 comprises 14 residues. V lost 1 base and J 10 bases, leaving 17 bases between the germline ends. Germline V gene lookup returns CDR1 MNHEY and CDR2 SMNVEV (reference sequence). The CDR3 loop reads CASSLWGSGEHQYF. For the CDR3, the DNA is TGTGCCAGCAGTTTATGGGGTAGCGGAGAGCACCAGTACTTC.

This clone appeared a single time. The rearrangement joins TRBV5-1 to TRBJ2-3, with TRBD2 identical over 13 bases. Germline V gene sequence: CDR1 SGHRS, CDR2 YFSETQ. V lost 3 bases and J lost 5; bases outside the gene matches: 6. The CDR3 runs to 16 residues. The CDR3 nucleotides are TGCGCCAGCAGCTCGGGACTAGCGGGGAGTAGAGATACGCAGTATTTT. Encoded protein: CASSSGLAGSRDTQYF.

The chain is built from TRBV5-1 and TRBJ2-3; TRBD2 might be the D (6 bases). Per germline, CDR1 SGHRS and CDR2 YFSETQ. Trimming stripped 1 base from V and 6 bases from J, with 12 bases between. The CDR3 extends over 14 amino acids. CDR3 in amino acids: CASSLQLAGDTQYF. DNA for the CDR3: TGCGCCAGCAGCTTGCAACTAGCAGGGGATACGCAGTATTTT. Based on the CDR3 plus reference TRBV5-1 and TRBJ2-3, the full variable domain is KAGVTQTPRYLIKTRGQQVTLSCSPISGHRSVSWYQQTPGQGLQFLFEYFSETQRNKGNFPGRFSGRQFSNSRSEMNVSTLELGDSALYLCASSLQLAGDTQYFGPGTRLTVL.

The V call is TRBV11-1, the J call TRBJ1-6; TRBD1 agrees at 9 bases. This CDR3 has 15 amino acids. CDR1 SGHAT and CDR2 FQDESV come from the germline V gene (reference sequence). Losses at the gene ends were 5 bases for V and 6 bases for J; bases not matched to a gene: 5. CDR3 protein: CASSRQGVINSPLHF. The CDR3 region has the DNA TGTGCCAGCAGCCGACAGGGGGTCATTAATTCACCCCTCCACTTT.

The chain links TRBV7-8 to TRBJ2-7, with D perhaps TRBD2 (5 bases). Trimming took off 4 bases at V and 1 base at J, with 14 bases between the two ends. The CDR3 loop spans 15 amino acids. Looked up from germline, CDR1 is SGHVS and CDR2 is FQNEAQ. Written as DNA, the CDR3 is TGTGCCAGCAGCTGGGCGCTAGCCCCTTCCTACGAGCAGTACTTC. Translated: CASSWALAPSYEQYF. Filled out from reference TRBV7-8 and TRBJ2-7, the complete variable domain reads GAGVSQSPRYKVAKRGQDVALRCDPISGHVSLFWYQQALGQGPEFLTYFQNEAQLDKSGLPSDRFFAERPEGSVSTLKIQRTQQEDSAVYLCASSWALAPSYEQYFGPGTRLTVT.

This clone has just one count. V gene TRBV27 combines with J gene TRBJ2-7; D unclear. Germline V CDR1 and CDR2: MNHEY, SMNVEV (reference sequence). The CDR3 length is 14 residues. Between the trimmed V and J ends, which lost 2 bases and 5 bases, there was a span of 13 bases. Here the CDR3 reads CASSLGQDYDEQYF. In DNA form, the CDR3 reads TGTGCCAGCAGTTTAGGGCAGGATTATGACGAGCAGTACTTC.

This chain connects TRBV5-1 to TRBJ1-2; D may be TRBD1 (5 bases). The germline V gene encodes CDR1 SGHRS and CDR2 YFSETQ. The V end was cut by 7 bases, the J end by 6 bases, with 7 bases between. CDR3 length equals 10 residues. The CDR3 spells CASSGDGYTF. In DNA, the CDR3 is TGCGCCAGCTCGGGGGATGGCTACACCTTC.

This rearrangement joins TRBV7-9 to TRBJ1-2; D is unresolved. The CDR3 has 14 residues. Per germline, CDR1 SEHNR and CDR2 FQNEAQ (reference sequence). The ends were cut back, 5 bases at V and 7 bases at J, with 17 bases in the middle. Written as DNA, the CDR3 is TGTGCCAGCAGCGGTTGGGCAGTAGACCTTGGCTACACCTTC. It translates to CASSGWAVDLGYTF. The entire variable domain, with the rest obtained from reference TRBV7-9 and TRBJ1-2, is as follows: DTGVSQNPRHKITKRGQNVTFRCDPISEHNRLYWYRQTLGQGPEFLTYFQNEAQLEKSRLLSDRFSAERPKGSFSTLEIQRTEQGDSAMYLCASSGWAVDLGYTFGSGTRLTVV.

V usage is TRBV9 and J usage is TRBJ1-5, with 9 bases fitting TRBD1. CDR3 length equals 14 residues. Germline V gene sequence: CDR1 SGDLS, CDR2 YYNGEE. Losses at the gene ends were 5 bases for V and 7 bases for J; bases not matched to a gene: 7. The CDR3 DNA follows: TGTGCCAGCAGTTGGGGGGGACAGGGCCAGCCCCAGCATTTT. Translating it yields CASSWGGQGQPQHF.

This clone was observed once. This chain uses TRBV11-2 with TRBJ1-2; 7 nucleotides agree with TRBD1. The length of the CDR3 is 15 residues. CDR1 is SGHAT, CDR2 FQNNGV, per germline. Losses at the gene ends were 3 bases for V and 3 bases for J; bases not matched to a gene: 7. DNA of the CDR3: TGTGCCAGCAGCTTGAGGCCAGGGGGTCACTATGGCTACACCTTC. This codes for CASSLRPGGHYGYTF.

Here the CDR3 reads CASSYGGADGNTIYF. CDR3 nucleotide sequence: TGTGCCAGCAGTTACGGGGGGGCTGATGGAAACACCATATATTTT. The J gene is TRBJ1-3, the V gene TRBV6-6; weak D call: TRBD1 (6 bases). Germline CDR1 MNHNY, CDR2 SVGAGI (reference sequence). The CDR3 totals 15 residues. V lost 2 bases and J lost 3, with 11 bases in between.